The rows below give T cell receptor beta chains drawn from one sample of a study of read filtering for tumor transcriptome and immune sequencing. TCRdb re-analysed the reads in MiXCR, keeping a single row per CDR3 protein. The data show 100,000 to 150,000 distinct CDR3 sequences, under 15% seen once. Sequenced material: a population of CD138-negative cells sorted from bone marrow. The receptor set was obtained from a donor at least 40 years old with multiple myeloma. Both conserved end residues are part of each CDR3. D genes are given only for firm matches. Clone size, where shown, is once, few, many, or a class for clones that have expanded.

J gene: TRBJ2-2; D gene: NA; clone size: many; V gene: TRBV4-3; CDR3 protein: CASSQDVFGGTNGGELFF; CDR3 DNA: TGCGCCAGCAGCCAAGATGTCTTCGGGGGCACCAACGGCGGGGAGCTGTTTTTT
J gene: TRBJ2-5; D gene: TRBD1; clone size: many; V gene: TRBV19; CDR3 protein: CASSQGVRETQYF; CDR3 DNA: TGTGCCAGTAGTCAGGGGGTTCGAGAGACCCAGTACTTC
J gene: TRBJ2-7; D gene: TRBD1; clone size: many; V gene: TRBV6-1; CDR3 protein: CASSERKGQGWDEQYF; CDR3 DNA: TGTGCCAGCAGTGAACGTAAAGGACAGGGGTGGGACGAGCAGTACTTC
J gene: TRBJ2-5; D gene: TRBD2; clone size: NA; V gene: TRBV5-5; CDR3 protein: CASTHGTRSGTQYF; CDR3 DNA: TGTGCCAGCACCCACGGGACTAGAAGTGGGACCCAGTACTTC
J gene: TRBJ2-1; D gene: NA; clone size: many; V gene: TRBV19; CDR3 protein: CASSILATNGYNEQFF; CDR3 DNA: TGTGCCAGTAGTATACTTGCGACCAACGGTTACAATGAGCAGTTCTTC
J gene: TRBJ2-3; D gene: TRBD1; clone size: many; V gene: TRBV12-3/TRBV12-4; CDR3 protein: CASTGTVTDTQYF; CDR3 DNA: TGTGCCAGCACCGGGACAGTCACAGATACGCAGTATTTT
J gene: TRBJ2-7; D gene: TRBD1; clone size: NA; V gene: TRBV12-3/TRBV12-4; CDR3 protein: CASTFGTGAYEQYF; CDR3 DNA: TGTGCCAGCACTTTCGGGACAGGGGCCTACGAGCAGTACTTC
J gene: TRBJ2-1; D gene: TRBD2; clone size: many; V gene: TRBV29-1; CDR3 protein: CSVGLAGVNEQFF; CDR3 DNA: TGCAGCGTCGGACTAGCGGGAGTCAATGAGCAGTTCTTC
J gene: TRBJ2-7; D gene: NA; clone size: many; V gene: TRBV12-3/TRBV12-4; CDR3 protein: CASSLLHEQYF; CDR3 DNA: TGTGCCAGCAGTTTATTACACGAGCAGTACTTC
J gene: TRBJ2-3; D gene: TRBD2; clone size: many; V gene: TRBV7-2; CDR3 protein: CASSLRAGGPGDTQYF; CDR3 DNA: TGTGCCAGCAGCTTACGGGCGGGAGGGCCGGGAGATACGCAGTATTTT
J gene: TRBJ1-1; D gene: NA; clone size: many; V gene: TRBV9; CDR3 protein: CASSDSDSSWTEAFF; CDR3 DNA: TGTGCCAGCAGCGACTCGGACTCTTCGTGGACTGAAGCTTTCTTT
J gene: TRBJ2-1; D gene: TRBD2; clone size: many; V gene: TRBV10-3; CDR3 protein: CAISESTGGPNEQFF; CDR3 DNA: TGTGCCATCAGTGAGTCAACGGGAGGGCCCAATGAGCAGTTCTTC
J gene: TRBJ2-5; D gene: TRBD2; clone size: many; V gene: TRBV7-2; CDR3 protein: CASSSPRLAGLQRAQYF; CDR3 DNA: TGTGCCAGCAGCTCACCTCGACTAGCGGGTCTGCAACGGGCCCAGTACTTC
J gene: TRBJ2-7; D gene: NA; clone size: many; V gene: TRBV20-1; CDR3 protein: CSARDLQDSYEQYF; CDR3 DNA: TGCAGTGCTAGAGACTTACAGGACTCCTACGAGCAGTACTTC
J gene: TRBJ2-1; D gene: TRBD1; clone size: many; V gene: TRBV10-3; CDR3 protein: CAISDRGQGNYDEQFF; CDR3 DNA: TGTGCCATCAGTGACCGTGGACAGGGGAACTACGATGAGCAGTTCTTC
J gene: TRBJ2-3; D gene: TRBD2; clone size: many; V gene: TRBV5-4; CDR3 protein: CASRSALLAGGPRDTQYF; CDR3 DNA: TGTGCCAGCAGATCGGCGTTGTTAGCGGGAGGGCCCCGGGATACGCAGTATTTT
J gene: TRBJ1-2; D gene: NA; clone size: many; V gene: TRBV19; CDR3 protein: CASSTRQAGNTF; CDR3 DNA: TGTGCCAGTAGTACCCGACAGGCTGGCAACACCTTC
J gene: TRBJ2-7; D gene: NA; clone size: many; V gene: TRBV9; CDR3 protein: CASSRTEVGPYEQYF; CDR3 DNA: TGTGCCAGCAGTCGTACTGAAGTAGGCCCCTACGAGCAGTACTTC
J gene: TRBJ2-2; D gene: NA; clone size: NA; V gene: TRBV6-2/TRBV6-3; CDR3 protein: CASIRTNTGELFF; CDR3 DNA: TGTGCCAGCATTCGAACGAACACCGGGGAGCTGTTTTTT
J gene: TRBJ1-1; D gene: TRBD1; clone size: many; V gene: TRBV5-5; CDR3 protein: CASSPGQGGRLNTEAFF; CDR3 DNA: TGTGCCAGCAGCCCCGGACAGGGAGGACGTCTGAACACTGAAGCTTTCTTT
J gene: TRBJ1-5; D gene: NA; clone size: many; V gene: TRBV4-1; CDR3 protein: CASSQGGASSNQPQHF; CDR3 DNA: TGCGCCAGCAGCCAAGGAGGGGCCAGTAGCAATCAGCCCCAGCATTTT
J gene: TRBJ1-1; D gene: NA; clone size: many; V gene: TRBV7-9; CDR3 protein: CASSLPPGRNTEAFF; CDR3 DNA: TGTGCCAGCAGCTTACCTCCAGGGCGGAACACTGAAGCTTTCTTT
J gene: TRBJ2-1; D gene: NA; clone size: many; V gene: TRBV9; CDR3 protein: CASSFTAYNEQFF; CDR3 DNA: TGTGCCAGCAGCTTCACAGCGTACAATGAGCAGTTCTTC
J gene: TRBJ2-3; D gene: NA; clone size: many; V gene: TRBV11-1; CDR3 protein: CASSLVLVDADTQYF; CDR3 DNA: TGTGCCAGCAGCTTAGTTCTGGTAGATGCAGATACGCAGTATTTT
J gene: TRBJ2-2; D gene: TRBD2; clone size: NA; V gene: TRBV7-3; CDR3 protein: CASSSGLADTGELFF; CDR3 DNA: TGTGCCAGCAGCTCGGGACTAGCAGACACCGGGGAGCTGTTTTTT
J gene: TRBJ1-1; D gene: NA; clone size: many; V gene: TRBV11-2; CDR3 protein: CASSSLRSEKSTFF; CDR3 DNA: TGTGCCAGCAGTTCCCTCCGGTCAGAAAAAAGCACTTTCTTT
J gene: TRBJ2-1; D gene: NA; clone size: many; V gene: TRBV7-3; CDR3 protein: CASSSYWTSTQFF; CDR3 DNA: TGTGCCAGCAGCTCATACTGGACGTCGACGCAGTTCTTC
J gene: TRBJ2-1; D gene: NA; clone size: NA; V gene: TRBV6-2/TRBV6-3; CDR3 protein: CASSVIMTAWSEAEQFF; CDR3 DNA: TGTGCCAGCAGCGTAATCATGACGGCCTGGTCGGAGGCTGAGCAGTTCTTC
J gene: TRBJ1-1; D gene: NA; clone size: many; V gene: TRBV30; CDR3 protein: CAWWRGYTEAFF; CDR3 DNA: TGTGCCTGGTGGCGGGGGTACACTGAAGCTTTCTTT
J gene: TRBJ1-5; D gene: NA; clone size: many; V gene: TRBV6-2/TRBV6-3; CDR3 protein: CASGGRGSNQPQHF; CDR3 DNA: TGTGCCAGCGGCGGCAGGGGTAGCAATCAGCCCCAGCATTTT
J gene: TRBJ2-1; D gene: NA; clone size: few; V gene: TRBV24-1; CDR3 protein: CATSDLRTPRANEQFF; CDR3 DNA: TGTGCCACCAGTGATTTAAGGACCCCTAGGGCCAATGAGCAGTTCTTC
J gene: TRBJ1-2; D gene: TRBD1; clone size: NA; V gene: TRBV19; CDR3 protein: CASRSPDRAYGYTF; CDR3 DNA: TGTGCCAGTAGATCCCCGGACAGGGCTTATGGCTACACCTTC
J gene: TRBJ2-1; D gene: TRBD2; clone size: many; V gene: TRBV3-1; CDR3 protein: CASSPGLEEYNEQFF; CDR3 DNA: TGTGCCAGCAGCCCTGGACTAGAAGAGTACAATGAGCAGTTCTTC